These 21 T cell receptor beta chains originate from one sample sequenced in a study of CD8 T cells in Susac syndrome. RNA was extracted with the RNeasy kit, and a quantity of roughly 0.45 to 1 ug was reverse transcribed using random hexamers. MiXCR, applied by TCRdb to the immunoSEQ multiplex PCR reads, yields one record per CDR3 protein. The repertoire holds about 150,000 distinct CDR3 sequences, with approximately 96% as singletons. Sequenced sample: CD4+ T cells from PBMCs. Source of these receptors: a human donor with Susac syndrome.

J is TRBJ2-6 and V is TRBV6-5; TRBD2 is a possible D gene (5 bases). This CDR3 spans 17 amino acids. Trimming cost V 0 bases and J 0 bases, with 9 bases left between them. Germline V CDR1 and CDR2: MNHEY, SVGAGI. This CDR3 is CASSYSRESSGANVLTF. CDR3 in DNA: TGTGCCAGCAGTTACTCTCGGGAATCCTCTGGGGCCAACGTCCTGACTTTC.

This sequence joins TRBV4-1 and TRBJ2-7; no firm D call. Trimming removed 4 bases at V and 4 bases at J, with 23 bases between. The CDR3 contains 17 residues. Looked up from germline, CDR1 is MGHRA and CDR2 is YSYEKL. Here the CDR3 reads CASSPLNMIGPRYEQYF. The CDR3, as DNA: TGCGCCAGCAGCCCTTTGAATATGATCGGACCACGTTACGAGCAGTACTTC.

This clonotype was found a few times. CDR3 residues: CASSPGTGNQPQHF. DNA for the CDR3: TGTGCCAGCTCGCCCGGGACAGGCAATCAGCCCCAGCATTTT. This chain connects TRBV18 to TRBJ1-5; 7 bases are shared with TRBD1. J lost 2 bases, V lost 6 bases, and 4 bases had no gene match. The CDR3 is 14 amino acids. Germline V gene data show CDR1 as KGHSH and CDR2 as LQKENI.

This chain links TRBV24-1 with TRBJ1-1; D is perhaps TRBD1 (5 bases). Trimming shortened V by 9 bases and J by 3 bases, and 16 bases separated the two germline ends. There are 14 residues in the CDR3. Germline CDR1 and CDR2: KGHDR and SFDVKD. The CDR3 loop reads CATEFRGEDTEAFF. The CDR3 region has the DNA TGTGCCACCGAGTTTCGGGGCGAGGACACTGAAGCTTTCTTT.

This sequence joins TRBV4-1 and TRBJ2-1; D possibly corresponds to TRBD1 (5 bases). The V gene lost 0 bases and the J gene lost 5 bases, with 20 bases spanning the gap. The length of the CDR3 is 18 residues. CDR1 and CDR2 (germline): MGHRA, YSYEKL. The CDR3 DNA is TGCGCCAGCAGCCAAGATCGTTTCCAAGGCAGGGAAGACAATGAGCAGTTCTTC. Translation: CASSQDRFQGREDNEQFF.

Here the CDR3 DNA reads TGTGCCAGCAGAGCAGGGGTAACAGATACGCAGTATTTT. This encodes CASRAGVTDTQYF. The gene calls are TRBV2 and TRBJ2-3; a possible D gene is TRBD1 (6 bases). This CDR3 spans 13 amino acids. The germline gives CDR1 SNHLY, CDR2 FYNNEI. Trimming left V 6 bases short and J 3 bases short, with 10 bases between. Complete variable domain (other parts from reference TRBV2 and TRBJ2-3): EPEVTQTPSHQVTQMGQEVILRCVPISNHLYFYWYRQILGQKVEFLVSFYNNEISEKSEIFDDQFSVERPDGSNFTLKIRSTKLEDSAMYFCASRAGVTDTQYFGPGTRLTVL.

The genes are TRBV13 and TRBJ2-5, with TRBD2 identical over 7 bases. This CDR3 has 17 amino acids. Losses at the gene ends were 5 bases for V and 2 bases for J; bases not matched to a gene: 14. Germline CDR1 reads PRHDT; CDR2 reads FYEKMQ (reference sequence). The CDR3 DNA follows: TGTGCCAGCAGCCCTATATGGCCGGGGGAGGGACAAGAGACCCAGTACTTC. Residues: CASSPIWPGEGQETQYF. The complete variable domain, with remaining parts taken from reference TRBV13 and TRBJ2-5, reads AAGVIQSPRHLIKEKRETATLKCYPIPRHDTVYWYQQGPGQDPQFLISFYEKMQSDKGSIPDRFSAQQFSDYHSELNMSSLELGDSALYFCASSPIWPGEGQETQYFGPGTRLLVL.

V is TRBV12-3 or TRBV12-4 and J is TRBJ1-5, with D perhaps matching TRBD1 (5 bases). This CDR3 has 15 residues. V was clipped by 7 bases and J by 4 bases, with 17 bases between them. CDR3 region: CASKPGGLRNQPQHF. The CDR3, as DNA: TGTGCCAGCAAGCCGGGGGGTCTAAGAAATCAGCCCCAGCATTTT.

The chain is built from TRBV7-3 and TRBJ2-1, with D possibly being TRBD2 (6 bases). V lost 0 bases to trimming and J lost 9 bases, with 15 bases between them. CDR3 length: 15 residues. In germline, CDR1 is SGHTA, CDR2 FQGTGA. DNA of the CDR3: TGTGCCAGCAGCTTAACTGTAACGGGAGTGGCTGAGCAGTTCTTC. Translated: CASSLTVTGVAEQFF.

The chain employs TRBV4-1 and TRBJ2-5; 8 nucleotides match TRBD1. Germline V lookup: CDR1 MGHRA, CDR2 YSYEKL. Germline trimming cut 4 bases from V and 5 bases from J; bases unmatched to any gene: 9. This CDR3 is built from 15 residues. This CDR3 is CASSPFQGAGETQYF. DNA for the CDR3: TGCGCCAGCAGCCCCTTCCAGGGGGCTGGGGAGACCCAGTACTTC.

The rearrangement joins TRBV6-1 to TRBJ2-7; 8 positions match TRBD1. CDR1 MNHNS and CDR2 SASEGT come from the germline V gene. This CDR3 contains 14 residues. The junction had 8 bases not matched to a gene; V was cut back by 4 bases and J by 6 bases. CDR3 in amino acids: CASSARTGRSEQYF. CDR3 DNA sequence: TGTGCCAGCAGTGCTCGGACAGGGAGGTCCGAGCAGTACTTC.

The chain is built from TRBV30 and TRBJ2-5; possibly TRBD1 or TRBD2 for D (5 bases each). CDR3 length: 13 residues. Trimming pared 1 base from V and 5 bases from J, leaving 11 bases between. CDR1 and CDR2 from the germline V gene are GTSNPN and SVGIG (reference sequence). In DNA, the CDR3 is TGTGCCTGGAGTGGGCCCGGGACGGAGACCCAGTACTTC. It translates to CAWSGPGTETQYF.

This chain joins TRBV18 and TRBJ2-2, with D possibly being TRBD1 (6 bases). Germline V lookup: CDR1 KGHSH, CDR2 LQKENI. Trimming took off 3 bases at V and 0 bases at J, with 11 bases between the two ends. CDR3 length: 16 amino acids. The CDR3 reads CASSPYGQPNTGELFF. The CDR3 region has the DNA TGTGCCAGCTCACCTTATGGACAGCCGAACACCGGGGAGCTGTTTTTT.

This clonotype was observed a single time. The V and J genes are TRBV5-1 and TRBJ1-2, with 9 bases that match TRBD1. The V gene's germline CDR1 is SGHRS and CDR2 YFSETQ. Losses at the gene ends were 3 bases for V and 7 bases for J; bases not matched to a gene: 13. This CDR3 comprises 16 residues. The CDR3 DNA follows: TGCGCCAGCAGCTCTGGACAGGGGAACGGAGGAAGTGGCTACACCTTC. Its protein is CASSSGQGNGGSGYTF.

This chain connects TRBV20-1 to TRBJ1-5; 8 bases are a match to TRBD1. V dropped 1 base and J dropped 7; count of bases not matched to a gene: 9. The CDR3 is made up of 15 amino acids. Germline V lookup: CDR1 DFQATT, CDR2 SNEGSKA (reference sequence). Written as DNA, the CDR3 is TGCAGTGCTAGAGTTAAGACAGGGGCGAAGCAGCCCCAGCATTTT. Translated, it gives CSARVKTGAKQPQHF.

For the CDR3, the DNA is TGTGCCAGCAGCCGCGGACTAGCGGGAGCCGAGACCCAGTACTTC. It specifies CASSRGLAGAETQYF. V and J are TRBV7-9 and TRBJ2-5; 13 bases line up with TRBD2. Germline V CDR1 and CDR2: SEHNR, FQNEAQ (reference sequence). V lost 5 bases and J lost 5; bases outside the gene matches: 5. This CDR3 comprises 15 residues. Variable domain in full (rest from reference TRBV7-9 and TRBJ2-5): DTGVSQNPRHKITKRGQNVTFRCDPISEHNRLYWYRQTLGQGPEFLTYFQNEAQLEKSRLLSDRFSAERPKGSFSTLEIQRTEQGDSAMYLCASSRGLAGAETQYFGPGTRLLVL.

The rearrangement uses TRBV24-1 and TRBJ2-2; 8 bases map to TRBD2. Losses at the gene ends were 4 bases for V and 6 bases for J; bases not matched to a gene: 21. The CDR3 length is 20 residues. Germline CDR1 is KGHDR and CDR2 is SFDVKD. For the CDR3, the DNA is TGTGCCACCAGTGACTTTCGCCGGGGAGTAGCGGGGACCCTCGCCGGGGAGCTGTTTTTT. Residues: CATSDFRRGVAGTLAGELFF.

This clonotype appeared a single time. The V gene is TRBV4-1, the J gene TRBJ1-4; D call uncertain. The CDR3 loop spans 13 amino acids. CDR1 MGHRA and CDR2 YSYEKL come from the germline V gene. V gave up 1 base and J gave up 10 bases, with 10 bases separating them. CDR3 in amino acids: CASSQAMRVKLFF. CDR3 in DNA: TGCGCCAGCAGCCAAGCGATGAGGGTAAAACTGTTTTTT.

This clonotype was seen just once. This chain links TRBV12-3 or TRBV12-4 with TRBJ2-1, with TRBD1 identical over 9 bases. There are 15 residues in the CDR3. Germline trimming cut 6 bases from V and 10 bases from J; bases unmatched to any gene: 13. The CDR3 sequence: CASSLGQGVGGEQFF. CDR3 DNA: TGTGCCAGCAGCTTGGGACAGGGAGTGGGTGGAGAGCAGTTCTTC.

The rearrangement joins TRBV20-1 to TRBJ1-6; D gene ambiguous. The V gene's germline CDR1 is DFQATT and CDR2 SNEGSKA (reference sequence). V was pared by 4 bases and J by 8 bases, with 6 bases between. The CDR3 runs 11 residues. In DNA, the CDR3 is TGCAGTGCTAAGAAGGATTCACCCCTCCACTTT. This translates into CSAKKDSPLHF.

The V gene is TRBV18, the J gene TRBJ2-7, with D perhaps matching TRBD2 (6 bases). V lost 3 bases to trimming and J lost 0 bases, with 12 bases between them. Per germline, CDR1 KGHSH and CDR2 LQKENI. CDR3 length: 15 amino acids. CDR3 amino acids: CASSPGGLGSYEQYF. CDR3 DNA sequence: TGTGCCAGCTCACCCGGGGGTTTAGGCTCCTACGAGCAGTACTTC.